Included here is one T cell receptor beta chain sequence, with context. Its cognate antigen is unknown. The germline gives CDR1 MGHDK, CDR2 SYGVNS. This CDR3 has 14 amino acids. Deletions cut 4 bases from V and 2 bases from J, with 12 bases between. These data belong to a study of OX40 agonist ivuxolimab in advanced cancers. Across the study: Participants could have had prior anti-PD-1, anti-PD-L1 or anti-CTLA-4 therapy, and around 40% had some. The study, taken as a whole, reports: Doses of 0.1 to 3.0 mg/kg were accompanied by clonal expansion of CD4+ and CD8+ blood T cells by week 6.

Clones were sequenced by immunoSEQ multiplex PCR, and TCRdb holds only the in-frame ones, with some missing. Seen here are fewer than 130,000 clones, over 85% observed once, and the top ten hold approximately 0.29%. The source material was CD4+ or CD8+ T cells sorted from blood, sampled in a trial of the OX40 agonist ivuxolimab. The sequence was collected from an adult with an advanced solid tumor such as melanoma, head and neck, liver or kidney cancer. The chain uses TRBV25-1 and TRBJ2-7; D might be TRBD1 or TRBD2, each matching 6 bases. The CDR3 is CASSGGAPTYEQYF. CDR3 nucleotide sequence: TGTGCCAGCAGTGGGGGGGCCCCCACCTACGAGCAGTACTTC.